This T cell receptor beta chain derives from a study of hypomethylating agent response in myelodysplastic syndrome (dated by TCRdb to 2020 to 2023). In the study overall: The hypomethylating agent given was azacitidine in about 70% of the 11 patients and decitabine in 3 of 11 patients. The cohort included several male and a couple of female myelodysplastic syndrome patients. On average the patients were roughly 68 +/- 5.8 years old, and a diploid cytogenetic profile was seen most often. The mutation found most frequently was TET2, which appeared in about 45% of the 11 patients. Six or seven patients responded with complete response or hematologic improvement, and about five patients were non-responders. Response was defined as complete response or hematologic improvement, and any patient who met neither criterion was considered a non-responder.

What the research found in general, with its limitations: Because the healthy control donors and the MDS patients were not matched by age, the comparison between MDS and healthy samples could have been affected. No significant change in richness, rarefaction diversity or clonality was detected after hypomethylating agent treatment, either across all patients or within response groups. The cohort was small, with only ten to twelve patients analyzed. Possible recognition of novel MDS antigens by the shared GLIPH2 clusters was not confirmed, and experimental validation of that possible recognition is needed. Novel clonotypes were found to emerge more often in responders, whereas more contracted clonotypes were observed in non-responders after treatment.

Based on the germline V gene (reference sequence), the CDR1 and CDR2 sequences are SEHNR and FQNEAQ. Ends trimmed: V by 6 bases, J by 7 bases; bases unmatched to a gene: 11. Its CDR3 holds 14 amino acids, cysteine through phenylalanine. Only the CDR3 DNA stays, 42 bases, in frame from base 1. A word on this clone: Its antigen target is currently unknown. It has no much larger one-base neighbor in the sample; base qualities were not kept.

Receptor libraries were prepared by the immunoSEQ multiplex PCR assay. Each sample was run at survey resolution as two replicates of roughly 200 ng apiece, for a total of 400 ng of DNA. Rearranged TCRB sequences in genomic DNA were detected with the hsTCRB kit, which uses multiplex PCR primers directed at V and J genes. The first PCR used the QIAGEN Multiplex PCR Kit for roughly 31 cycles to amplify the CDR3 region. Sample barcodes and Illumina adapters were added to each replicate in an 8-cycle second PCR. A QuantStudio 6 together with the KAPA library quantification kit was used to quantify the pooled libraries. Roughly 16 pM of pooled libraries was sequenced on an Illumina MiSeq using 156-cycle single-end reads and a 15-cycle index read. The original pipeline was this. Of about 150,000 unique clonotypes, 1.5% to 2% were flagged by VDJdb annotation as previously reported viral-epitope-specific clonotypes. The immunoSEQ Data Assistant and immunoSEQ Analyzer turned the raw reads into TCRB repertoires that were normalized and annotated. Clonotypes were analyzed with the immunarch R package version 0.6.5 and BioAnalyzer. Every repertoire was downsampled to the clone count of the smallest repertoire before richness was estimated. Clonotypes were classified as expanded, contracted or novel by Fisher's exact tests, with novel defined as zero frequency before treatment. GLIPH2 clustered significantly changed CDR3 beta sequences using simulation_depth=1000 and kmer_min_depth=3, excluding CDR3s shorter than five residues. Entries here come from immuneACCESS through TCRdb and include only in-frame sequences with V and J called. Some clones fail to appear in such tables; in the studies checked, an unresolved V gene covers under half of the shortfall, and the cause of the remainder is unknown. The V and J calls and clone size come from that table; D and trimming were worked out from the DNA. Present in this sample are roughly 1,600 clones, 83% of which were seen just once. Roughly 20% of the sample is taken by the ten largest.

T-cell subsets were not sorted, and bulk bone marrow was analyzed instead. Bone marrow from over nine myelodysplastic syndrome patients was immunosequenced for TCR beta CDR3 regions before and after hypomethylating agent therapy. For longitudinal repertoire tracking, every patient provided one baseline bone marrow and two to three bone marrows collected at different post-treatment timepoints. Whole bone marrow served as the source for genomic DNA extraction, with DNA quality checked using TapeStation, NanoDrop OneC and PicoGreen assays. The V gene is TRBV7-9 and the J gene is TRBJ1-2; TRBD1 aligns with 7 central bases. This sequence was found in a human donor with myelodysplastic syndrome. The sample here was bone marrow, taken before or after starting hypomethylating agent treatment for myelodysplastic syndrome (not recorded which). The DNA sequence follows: TGTGCCAGCAGTTTCCAGGGGGTTGGGGCTGGCTACACCTTC. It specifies CASSFQGVGAGYTF. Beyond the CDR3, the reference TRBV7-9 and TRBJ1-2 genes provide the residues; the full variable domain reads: DTGVSQNPRHKITKRGQNVTFRCDPISEHNRLYWYRQTLGQGPEFLTYFQNEAQLEKSRLLSDRFSAERPKGSFSTLEIQRTEQGDSAMYLCASSFQGVGAGYTFGSGTRLTVV.